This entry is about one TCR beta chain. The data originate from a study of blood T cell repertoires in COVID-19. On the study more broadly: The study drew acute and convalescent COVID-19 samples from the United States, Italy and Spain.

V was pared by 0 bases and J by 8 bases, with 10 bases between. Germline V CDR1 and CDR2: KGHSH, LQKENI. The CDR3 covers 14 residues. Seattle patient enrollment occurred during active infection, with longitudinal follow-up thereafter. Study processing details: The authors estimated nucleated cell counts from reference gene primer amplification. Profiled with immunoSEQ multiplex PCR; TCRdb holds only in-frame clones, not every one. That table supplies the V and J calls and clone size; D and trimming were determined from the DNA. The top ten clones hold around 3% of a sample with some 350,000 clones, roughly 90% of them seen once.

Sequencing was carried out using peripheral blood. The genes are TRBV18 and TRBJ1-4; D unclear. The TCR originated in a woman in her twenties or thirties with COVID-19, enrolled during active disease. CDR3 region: CASSPPNAVEKLFF. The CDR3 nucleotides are TGTGCCAGCTCACCACCGAATGCGGTGGAAAAACTGTTTTTT. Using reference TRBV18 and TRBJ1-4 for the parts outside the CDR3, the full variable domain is NAGVMQNPRHLVRRRGQEARLRCSPMKGHSHVYWYRQLPEEGLKFMVYLQKENIIDESGMPKERFSAEFPKEGPSILRIQQVVRGDSAAYFCASSPPNAVEKLFFGSGTQLSVL.